This TCR beta chain was profiled in a study of T cells in localized non-small cell lung cancer. Study-level points and caveats: Researchers found a median around 61 of the top 100 tumor clones in adjacent lung. Multi-region tumor sequencing was not done, so intratumor heterogeneity could not be excluded. Uninvolved adjacent lung had the highest recorded T cell clonality, with tumor below it. Longer overall survival was associated with a higher density of T cells in the blood.

Per germline, CDR1 WNHNN and CDR2 SYGVQD (reference sequence). CDR3 length equals 16 residues. With 10 bases removed from V and 1 base from J, the gap between germline ends came to 21 bases. This table comes from immunoSEQ multiplex PCR, and its TCRdb copy is limited to in-frame clones, with some not included. The sample lists 45,000 or so clones, 81% occurring once. Regarding this clone: No antigen is known for it.

The V and J genes are TRBV10-1 and TRBJ2-3, with D possibly matching TRBD1 (6 bases). The starting material was peripheral blood mononuclear cells, obtained before any cancer treatment. The receptor was isolated from a man aged 40 to 75 with stage III lung adenocarcinoma. The CDR3, as DNA: TGCGCCACCGGACTCAGGGGTGGCGGCGGCACAGATACGCAGTATTTT. Residues: CATGLRGGGGTDTQYF.